This T cell receptor (beta chain) originates from a study of cytomegalovirus exposure and HLA in healthy donors. The donors were part of the validation cohort of roughly 130 subjects. That cohort was separate from the first cohort, which comprised fewer than 800 subjects. The CDR3 totals 17 residues. CDR1 is MDHEN, CDR2 SYDVKM, per germline. Trimming took 5 bases from V and 5 from J, leaving 24 bases between them. Assay: immunoSEQ multiplex PCR; the TCRdb copy retains only in-frame clones and omits some. The sample has about 220,000 clones, 88% seen once. About this clone itself: The target antigen is unknown.

Points from the study as a whole: The study flagged 150 to 200 TCR beta chains as cytomegalovirus-associated. Diagnosis of cytomegalovirus status made by the classifier reportedly showed high specificity and sensitivity.

Sequencing input: PBMCs. The chain links TRBV28 to TRBJ1-2; a weak D match, TRBD1 (6 bases). This clonotype was obtained from a woman aged 18-29 years in good health and CMV-seronegative. The CDR3 sequence is CASSPAPPGTPKYGYTF. DNA of the CDR3: TGTGCCAGCAGTCCTGCTCCCCCCGGGACACCGAAATATGGCTACACCTTC.